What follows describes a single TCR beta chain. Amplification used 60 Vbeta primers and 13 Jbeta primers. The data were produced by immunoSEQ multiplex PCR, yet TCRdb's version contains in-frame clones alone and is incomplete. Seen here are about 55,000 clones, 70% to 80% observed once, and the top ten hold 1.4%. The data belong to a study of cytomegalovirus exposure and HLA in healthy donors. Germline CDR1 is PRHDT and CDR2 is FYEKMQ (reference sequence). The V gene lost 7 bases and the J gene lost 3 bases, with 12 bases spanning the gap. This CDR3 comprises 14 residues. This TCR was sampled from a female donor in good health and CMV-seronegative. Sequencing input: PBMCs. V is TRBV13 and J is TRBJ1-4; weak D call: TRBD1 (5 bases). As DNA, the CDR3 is TGTGCCAGCACCTACGGGGGATCTAATGAAAAACTGTTTTTT. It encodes CASTYGGSNEKLFF.